The 12 T cell receptor beta chains below all came from one sample that was sequenced in a study of CD8 T cells in Susac syndrome. Reverse transcription of 0.5 to 1 ug RNA was performed with random hexamers. TCRdb redid the calling of the immunoSEQ multiplex PCR reads with MiXCR, one entry per CDR3 protein. The sample lists over 95,000 distinct CDR3 sequences; around nine tenths were seen once. Sequences were obtained from CD4+ T cells from PBMCs. Source of these receptors: a human donor in good health.

This sequence joins TRBV6-2 or TRBV6-3 and TRBJ1-2; TRBD1 matches 7 bases. The CDR3 contains 14 residues. Trimming cost V 5 bases and J 3 bases; bases outside gene matches: 6. Germline CDR1 reads MNHEY; CDR2 reads SVGEGT. The CDR3 protein is CASSGQGGDYGYTF. The CDR3 nucleotides read TGTGCCAGCAGTGGCCAGGGGGGCGACTATGGCTACACCTTC.

The chain has TRBV12-3 or TRBV12-4 and TRBJ1-3; no clear D gene. CDR3 length: 12 amino acids. V was pared by 6 bases and J by 10 bases, with 13 bases between. The CDR3 bases are TGTGCCAGCAGCCTAGGACCCCTGACCATATATTTT. It specifies CASSLGPLTIYF.

V usage is TRBV7-2 and J usage is TRBJ1-5; D call uncertain. CDR1 and CDR2 (germline): SGHTA, FQGNSA. V lost 5 bases and J 2 bases, leaving 16 bases between the germline ends. The CDR3 runs 16 residues. The CDR3 protein is CASSPPGFQGNQPQHF. CDR3 DNA: TGTGCCAGCAGCCCTCCGGGGTTTCAGGGCAATCAGCCCCAGCATTTT.

The J gene is TRBJ2-1, the V gene TRBV19, with D possibly being TRBD2 (6 bases). The germline CDR1 and CDR2 sequences are LNHDA and SQIVND (reference sequence). V was shortened by 9 bases and J by 6 bases, with 12 bases between the two germline ends. The CDR3 is made up of 12 amino acids. The CDR3 reads CASRTSTNEQFF. Here the CDR3 DNA reads TGTGCCAGCCGTACTAGCACCAATGAGCAGTTCTTC.

This sequence joins TRBV13 and TRBJ1-5; the D gene is possibly TRBD1 (5 bases). The CDR3 length is 14 residues. Per germline, CDR1 PRHDT and CDR2 FYEKMQ (reference sequence). The ends were cut back, 3 bases at V and 7 bases at J, with 13 bases in the middle. The CDR3 here is CASSLGGVVQPQHF. CDR3 DNA sequence: TGTGCCAGCAGCTTGGGAGGGGTCGTACAGCCCCAGCATTTT. Full variable domain (remainder filled in from reference TRBV13 and TRBJ1-5): AAGVIQSPRHLIKEKRETATLKCYPIPRHDTVYWYQQGPGQDPQFLISFYEKMQSDKGSIPDRFSAQQFSDYHSELNMSSLELGDSALYFCASSLGGVVQPQHFGDGTRLSIL.

This clonotype was recorded once. This sequence joins TRBV5-1 and TRBJ2-5; maybe TRBD1 (5 bases). Trimming left V 0 bases short and J 5 bases short, with 14 bases between. The CDR3 contains 15 residues. Germline lookup yields CDR1 SGHRS and CDR2 YFSETQ. This CDR3 is CASSLALTGEETQYF. CDR3 in DNA: TGCGCCAGCAGCTTGGCTCTTACAGGAGAGGAGACCCAGTACTTC. Using reference TRBV5-1 and TRBJ2-5 for the parts outside the CDR3, the full variable domain is KAGVTQTPRYLIKTRGQQVTLSCSPISGHRSVSWYQQTPGQGLQFLFEYFSETQRNKGNFPGRFSGRQFSNSRSEMNVSTLELGDSALYLCASSLALTGEETQYFGPGTRLLVL.

The chain couples TRBV5-1 to TRBJ2-2; 13 bases align to TRBD2. Germline V gene data show CDR1 as SGHRS and CDR2 as YFSETQ. The CDR3 has 19 residues. V was pared by 4 bases and J by 1 base, with 10 bases of the junction left unmatched. CDR3 sequence: CASSRKGLAGTKNTGELFF. The DNA for the CDR3 is TGCGCCAGCAGCCGCAAGGGACTAGCGGGAACAAAGAACACCGGGGAGCTGTTTTTT.

This clonotype was recorded a few times. This sequence joins TRBV25-1 and TRBJ2-7, with D possibly TRBD1 on 5 matching bases. The germline gives CDR1 MGHDK, CDR2 SYGVNS. The CDR3 has 12 amino acids. V lost 3 bases and J lost 4, with 7 bases in between. The CDR3 is CASSETDYEQYF. The CDR3 nucleotides read TGTGCCAGCAGTGAGACAGATTACGAGCAGTACTTC.

V is TRBV2 and J is TRBJ1-1; D is possibly TRBD1 (5 bases). The CDR3 is 14 residues long. The germline CDR1 and CDR2 sequences are SNHLY and FYNNEI. Deletions cut 4 bases from V and 4 bases from J, with 13 bases between. In DNA, the CDR3 is TGTGCCAGCAGTGTGGGGGGGGTGGGCACTGAAGCTTTCTTT. This translates into CASSVGGVGTEAFF.

The rearrangement uses TRBV20-1 and TRBJ2-7; 11 bases fit TRBD2. From germline, CDR1 is DFQATT and CDR2 SNEGSKA (reference sequence). CDR3 length: 15 residues. The V gene end was trimmed by 1 base and the J gene end by 0 bases; junction bases not matched to a gene: 2. The CDR3 DNA sequence: TGCAGTGCTAGAGTAGCGGGAGGGCGCTCCTACGAGCAGTACTTC. It yields the protein CSARVAGGRSYEQYF.

The chain couples TRBV7-2 to TRBJ1-1, with 7 bases identical to TRBD1. CDR3 length equals 15 residues. Germline CDR1 reads SGHTA; CDR2 reads FQGNSA. V shed 4 bases, J shed 0 bases, and the junction held 5 bases outside the gene matches. This CDR3 is CASSYDRALNTEAFF. The CDR3 DNA is TGTGCCAGCAGCTACGACAGGGCCTTGAACACTGAAGCTTTCTTT.

The chain uses TRBV2 and TRBJ1-1, with D maybe TRBD1 (5 bases). CDR1 and CDR2 from the germline V gene are SNHLY and FYNNEI. This CDR3 is built from 14 residues. Trimming shortened V by 8 bases and J by 0 bases, and 13 bases separated the two germline ends. The CDR3 region has the DNA TGTGCCAGCGACGAAGGGGCGCTGAACACTGAAGCTTTCTTT. It is translated as CASDEGALNTEAFF.